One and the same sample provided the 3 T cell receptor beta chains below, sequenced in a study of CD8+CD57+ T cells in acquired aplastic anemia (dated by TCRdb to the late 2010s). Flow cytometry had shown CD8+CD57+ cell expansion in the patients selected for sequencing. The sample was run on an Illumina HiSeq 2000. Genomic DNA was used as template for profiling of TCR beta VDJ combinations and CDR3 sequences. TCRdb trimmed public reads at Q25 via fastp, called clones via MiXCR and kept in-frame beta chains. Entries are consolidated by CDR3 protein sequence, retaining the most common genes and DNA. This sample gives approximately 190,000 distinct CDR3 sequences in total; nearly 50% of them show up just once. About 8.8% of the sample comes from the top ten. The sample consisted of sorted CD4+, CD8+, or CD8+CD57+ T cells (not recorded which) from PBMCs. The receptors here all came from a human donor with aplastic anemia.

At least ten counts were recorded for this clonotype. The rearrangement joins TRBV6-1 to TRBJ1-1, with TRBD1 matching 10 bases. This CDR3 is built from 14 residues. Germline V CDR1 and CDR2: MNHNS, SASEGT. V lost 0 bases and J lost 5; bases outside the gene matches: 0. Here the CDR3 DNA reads TGTGCCAGCAGTGAAGCGGACAGGGGGACTGAAGCTTTCTTT. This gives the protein CASSEADRGTEAFF.

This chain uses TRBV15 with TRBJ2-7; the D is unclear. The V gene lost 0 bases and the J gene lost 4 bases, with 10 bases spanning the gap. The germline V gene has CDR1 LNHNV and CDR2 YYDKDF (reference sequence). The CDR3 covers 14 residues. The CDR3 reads CATSRDSPSYEQYF. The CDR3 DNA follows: TGTGCCACCAGCAGAGATTCCCCGTCATACGAGCAGTACTTC.

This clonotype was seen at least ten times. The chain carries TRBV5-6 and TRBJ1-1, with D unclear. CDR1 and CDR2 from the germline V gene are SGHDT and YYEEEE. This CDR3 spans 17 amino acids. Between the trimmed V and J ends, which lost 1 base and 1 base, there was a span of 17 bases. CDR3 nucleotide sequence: TGTGCCAGCAGCTTGAGAAGGACGGGCCCGGAGAACACTGAAGCTTTCTTT. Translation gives CASSLRRTGPENTEAFF.